This T cell receptor beta chain came from a study of CD8 T cells in Susac syndrome. Trimming at V came to 2 bases and at J to 3 bases, leaving 3 bases not matched to a gene. Germline CDR1 and CDR2: GTSNPN and SVGIG (reference sequence). The CDR3 sequence is 13 residues long. The RNA input was roughly 0.45 to 1 ug, and it was reverse transcribed with random hexamers. TCRdb itself ran the immunoSEQ multiplex PCR reads through MiXCR, one entry per CDR3 protein. This table has over 150,000 distinct CDR3 sequences, more than 90% appearing once. The material sequenced was CD4+ T cells from PBMCs. The TCR comes from a human donor with multiple sclerosis. The rearrangement joins TRBV30 to TRBJ1-1, with TRBD1 identical over 7 bases. This CDR3 is CAWSRGPYTEAFF. DNA for the CDR3: TGTGCCTGGAGTAGGGGGCCTTACACTGAAGCTTTCTTT.